These 25 T cell receptor beta chains were all obtained from the same sample, sequenced in a study of T cell responses to AZD1222 COVID-19 vaccine. Libraries were prepared by immunoSEQ multiplex PCR; TCRdb keeps only in-frame clonotypes and omits some of them. The data show 150,000 to 200,000 clones, with 90% to 95% seen just once and around 3.7% held by the top ten. The specimen comprised peripheral blood, sampled 28 days after the second AZD1222 dose. The receptor source for this set is an adult who received the AZD1222 COVID-19 vaccine.

This chain connects TRBV30 to TRBJ2-1; D gene unclear. Germline lookup yields CDR1 GTSNPN and CDR2 SVGIG (reference sequence). The CDR3 spans 14 residues. V was shortened by 3 bases and J by 0 bases, with 9 bases between the two germline ends. The CDR3: CAWRSGFSYNEQFF. The CDR3 nucleotides are TGTGCCTGGAGATCCGGGTTCTCCTACAATGAGCAGTTCTTC.

The rearrangement uses TRBV5-4 and TRBJ1-6; D might be TRBD1 (6 bases). V lost 1 base and J lost 8, with 10 bases in between. The length of the CDR3 is 14 residues. Germline lookup yields CDR1 SGHNT and CDR2 YYREEE (reference sequence). CDR3 loop: CASSLTGIDSPLHF. The CDR3 DNA follows: TGTGCCAGCAGCTTGACAGGGATTGATTCACCCCTCCACTTT.

The V and J genes are TRBV11-3 and TRBJ1-5, with TRBD1 identical over 9 bases. The junction had 6 bases not matched to a gene; V was cut back by 5 bases and J by 7 bases. In germline, CDR1 is SGHNT, CDR2 YENEEA. The CDR3 totals 14 residues. In nucleotides, the CDR3 is TGTGCCAGCAGCCTCGGGACAGGGAACCAGCCCCAGCATTTT. It yields the protein CASSLGTGNQPQHF.

V usage is TRBV5-1 and J usage is TRBJ2-2; a possible D gene is TRBD2 (5 bases). The CDR3 runs to 15 residues. Per germline, CDR1 SGHRS and CDR2 YFSETQ. Trimming stripped 6 bases from V and 4 bases from J, with 16 bases between. CDR3 residues: CASKASSDFTGELFF. The DNA for the CDR3 is TGCGCCAGCAAGGCTAGCTCGGATTTCACCGGGGAGCTGTTTTTT. Variable domain in full (rest from reference TRBV5-1 and TRBJ2-2): KAGVTQTPRYLIKTRGQQVTLSCSPISGHRSVSWYQQTPGQGLQFLFEYFSETQRNKGNFPGRFSGRQFSNSRSEMNVSTLELGDSALYLCASKASSDFTGELFFGEGSRLTVL.

This clone has just one count. The chain uses TRBV4-3 and TRBJ1-5, with a possible D match to TRBD1 (5 bases). The CDR3 runs to 16 residues. V lost 4 bases, J lost 0 bases, and 13 bases lay in between. CDR1 and CDR2 (germline): LGHNA, YSLEER. The CDR3 DNA is TGCGCCAGCAGCCGGACTGGGACGGATAGCAATCAGCCCCAGCATTTT. Translation: CASSRTGTDSNQPQHF.

The chain couples TRBV7-9 to TRBJ2-2; tentative D call: TRBD2 (6 bases). CDR3 length: 17 amino acids. V lost 7 bases, J lost 1 base, and 19 bases lay in between. Germline V gene sequence: CDR1 SEHNR, CDR2 FQNEAQ (reference sequence). The CDR3 sequence: CASTPPGVAENTGELFF. For the CDR3, the DNA is TGTGCCAGCACCCCCCCGGGGGTAGCGGAGAACACCGGGGAGCTGTTTTTT.

This clone has just a few counts. The chain employs TRBV18 and TRBJ1-1; 7 bases map to TRBD1. Germline assignment: CDR1 KGHSH and CDR2 LQKENI. The CDR3 is 15 amino acids. With V trimmed by 0 bases and J by 6 bases, 7 bases remained unmatched. The CDR3 DNA follows: TGTGCCAGCTCACCACCCGGACAGGAGAGGGCTGAAGCTTTCTTT. It translates to CASSPPGQERAEAFF.

The V call is TRBV7-9, the J call TRBJ2-3; possibly TRBD1 for D (6 bases). This CDR3 region has 16 residues. V was shortened by 8 bases and J by 0 bases, with 18 bases between the two germline ends. The germline V gene encodes CDR1 SEHNR and CDR2 FQNEAQ (reference sequence). CDR3: CASGTGGGRSTDTQYF. The CDR3 DNA sequence: TGTGCCAGCGGTACTGGGGGCGGGCGGAGCACAGATACGCAGTATTTT.

The chain couples TRBV11-2 to TRBJ2-7; 7 bases are shared with TRBD1. Looked up from germline, CDR1 is SGHAT and CDR2 is FQNNGV. Unmatched junction bases numbered 4, after V lost 2 bases and J lost 3 bases. This CDR3 is 14 amino acids long. The CDR3 region has the DNA TGTGCCAGCAGCTTACGGGCAGGGGGCTACGAGCAGTACTTC. Translated, it gives CASSLRAGGYEQYF. The whole variable domain, filled in from reference TRBV11-2 and TRBJ2-7, reads EAGVAQSPRYKIIEKRQSVAFWCNPISGHATLYWYQQILGQGPKLLIQFQNNGVVDDSQLPKDRFSAERLKGVDSTLKIQPAKLEDSAVYLCASSLRAGGYEQYFGPGTRLTVT.

The rearrangement uses TRBV9 and TRBJ1-1; D is ambiguous. The CDR3 length is 13 residues. Trimming removed 0 bases at V and 2 bases at J, with 5 bases between. CDR1 SGDLS and CDR2 YYNGEE come from the germline V gene. The CDR3 loop is CASSVELNTEAFF. The CDR3 DNA follows: TGTGCCAGCAGCGTAGAGCTAAACACTGAAGCTTTCTTT.

The chain joins TRBV27 to TRBJ2-1, with D perhaps matching TRBD2 (6 bases). CDR3 size: 16 residues. V was clipped by 3 bases and J by 5 bases, with 17 bases between them. Germline loops: CDR1 MNHEY, CDR2 SMNVEV (reference sequence). CDR3 in amino acids: CASSFPTRDGHNEQFF. The CDR3 region has the DNA TGTGCCAGCAGTTTCCCGACTAGAGACGGCCACAATGAGCAGTTCTTC.

The V and J genes are TRBV6-6 and TRBJ1-3; TRBD1 aligns across 9 bases. This CDR3 region has 15 residues. CDR1 MNHNY and CDR2 SVGAGI come from the germline V gene (reference sequence). The junction had 4 bases not matched to a gene; V was cut back by 5 bases and J by 2 bases. The CDR3 bases are TGTGCCAGCAGTCCGACAGGGGGGACTGGAAACACCATATATTTT. Translated: CASSPTGGTGNTIYF.

V usage is TRBV6-2 or TRBV6-3 and J usage is TRBJ2-7; 14 nucleotides match TRBD2. The length of the CDR3 is 17 residues. The J segment lost 1 base and the V segment lost 4 bases, leaving 6 bases of the junction unmatched. Germline V gene sequence: CDR1 MNHEY, CDR2 SVGEGT. The CDR3 loop is CASSFRTSGRSSYEQYF. Here the CDR3 DNA reads TGTGCCAGCAGTTTTCGGACTAGCGGGAGGTCGTCCTACGAGCAGTACTTC.

This clone was seen just once. Distinct nucleotide sequences in the sample also encode this CDR3. V usage is TRBV30 and J usage is TRBJ2-7; D remains unclear. V was clipped by 0 bases and J by 2 bases, with 2 bases between them. Germline assignment: CDR1 GTSNPN and CDR2 SVGIG (reference sequence). CDR3 length equals 11 residues. The CDR3 is CAWSVAYEQYF. Written as DNA, the CDR3 is TGTGCCTGGAGTGTAGCCTACGAGCAGTACTTC.

This chain uses TRBV14 with TRBJ1-1; the D is unclear. Germline V CDR1 and CDR2: SGHDN, FVKESK. Deletions cut 4 bases from V and 8 bases from J, with 17 bases between. The length of the CDR3 is 14 residues. The CDR3 protein is CASSLMEGYKEAFF. The CDR3 nucleotides read TGTGCCAGCAGCCTCATGGAGGGATATAAGGAAGCTTTCTTT.

The chain carries TRBV5-1 and TRBJ1-1; 7 positions match TRBD1. The CDR3 spans 14 residues. Germline V gene lookup returns CDR1 SGHRS and CDR2 YFSETQ. V lost 4 bases and J lost 6; bases outside the gene matches: 9. This CDR3 is CASSPWTGGAEAFF. As DNA, the CDR3 is TGCGCCAGCAGCCCATGGACAGGAGGAGCTGAAGCTTTCTTT.

CDR3 amino acids: CAWSPEGQNYEQYF. The CDR3 coding sequence is TGTGCCTGGAGTCCAGAGGGACAGAACTACGAGCAGTACTTC. This sequence joins TRBV30 and TRBJ2-7; 7 bases match TRBD1. CDR3 length equals 14 residues. Germline V gene sequence: CDR1 GTSNPN, CDR2 SVGIG (reference sequence). V was pared by 2 bases and J by 3 bases, with 7 bases of the junction left unmatched.

The V and J genes are TRBV5-1 and TRBJ1-2; no clear D. This CDR3 has 14 amino acids. Germline lookup yields CDR1 SGHRS and CDR2 YFSETQ. V shed 2 bases and J shed 4 bases, with 12 bases lying between them. The CDR3 loop reads CASSLEGSGYGYTF. CDR3 coding DNA: TGCGCCAGCAGCTTAGAGGGCAGTGGCTATGGCTACACCTTC.

The J gene is TRBJ2-7, the V gene TRBV11-2; D unclear. CDR3 size: 13 residues. The V and J ends lost 1 base and 7 bases respectively, with 11 bases between them. Germline V gene lookup returns CDR1 SGHAT and CDR2 FQNNGV. The DNA for the CDR3 is TGTGCCAGCAGCTTAGCCTCCTACTTGGAGCAGTACTTC. This sequence encodes CASSLASYLEQYF.

This clone was picked up a small number of times. V usage is TRBV9 and J usage is TRBJ1-2; D remains unclear. The length of the CDR3 is 15 residues. The germline V gene encodes CDR1 SGDLS and CDR2 YYNGEE. Deletions cut 0 bases from V and 4 bases from J, with 13 bases between. This chain's CDR3 is CASSVAIGPLYGYTF. The CDR3 DNA reads TGTGCCAGCAGCGTAGCGATAGGCCCGCTCTATGGCTACACCTTC.

V is TRBV9 and J is TRBJ2-7; no clear D gene. V was trimmed by 0 bases and J by 0 bases, leaving 10 bases between them. The CDR3 is 15 residues long. In germline, CDR1 is SGDLS, CDR2 YYNGEE. The CDR3 coding sequence is TGTGCCAGCAGCGTAGCTTTCGGACCCTCCTACGAGCAGTACTTC. It encodes CASSVAFGPSYEQYF.

The chain employs TRBV4-1 and TRBJ1-6; D gene uncertain. This CDR3 is built from 16 residues. V dropped 2 bases and J dropped 7 bases, with 15 bases sitting between them. Germline loops: CDR1 MGHRA, CDR2 YSYEKL. Written as DNA, the CDR3 is TGCGCCAGCAGCCAATCTCCGCAGGCCCTAAATTCACCCCTCCACTTT. Its translation: CASSQSPQALNSPLHF.

The J gene is TRBJ2-2, the V gene TRBV4-2, with 15 bases fitting TRBD2. V dropped 0 bases and J dropped 7; count of bases not matched to a gene: 3. The CDR3 runs 17 residues. CDR1 and CDR2 (germline): LGHNA, YNFKEQ. The CDR3 DNA reads TGTGCCAGCAGCCAAGAGGGACTAGCGGGAGGAGACGGGGAGCTGTTTTTT. Protein product: CASSQEGLAGGDGELFF.

V gene TRBV28 combines with J gene TRBJ2-2, with D unresolved. The germline V gene encodes CDR1 MDHEN and CDR2 SYDVKM. CDR3 length equals 12 residues. Trimming removed 7 bases from V and 7 bases from J, with 10 bases in between. The DNA of the CDR3 is TGTGCCAGCAAGATAGGCCACGGGGAGCTGTTTTTT. Its translation: CASKIGHGELFF.

This chain joins TRBV5-1 and TRBJ1-4; 9 positions agree with TRBD1. This CDR3 spans 16 amino acids. Germline assignment: CDR1 SGHRS and CDR2 YFSETQ. The V gene end was trimmed by 4 bases and the J gene end by 6 bases; junction bases not matched to a gene: 10. The CDR3 region has the DNA TGCGCCAGCAGCCTCCCGGGACAGGGAGGGGATGAAAAACTGTTTTTT. Encoded protein: CASSLPGQGGDEKLFF.